Each of the 17 T cell receptor beta chains below was sequenced from the same sample in a study of glioma-infiltrating T cells. Using RNA template, CDR3s of TCR alpha and beta were amplified with iRepertoire arm-PCR. From the multiplex PCR reads, TCRdb called clonotypes with MiXCR, one entry per CDR3 protein. This sample carries 84,000 or so distinct CDR3 sequences, about a quarter of them seen once, and the ten largest clones take approximately 7%. Sample: glioma tissue, nonneoplastic brain tissue, or PBMCs (not recorded which). These receptors were collected from a human donor with low-grade glioma or glioblastoma, undergoing nonglioma brain surgery, or in good health (not recorded which).

This clonotype was observed many times. The V gene is TRBV27, the J gene TRBJ2-6; tentatively, D is TRBD1 or TRBD2 (5 bases each). Trimming removed 5 bases at V and 0 bases at J, with 11 bases between. This CDR3 spans 16 amino acids. Germline-derived CDR1 and CDR2 are MNHEY and SMNVEV (reference sequence). Here the CDR3 reads CASSPTRGSGANVLTF. The CDR3 DNA is TGTGCCAGCAGTCCAACGAGGGGCTCTGGGGCCAACGTCCTGACTTTC.

This clonotype has a handful of counts. This chain's CDR3 is CASSSLAGNKNIQYF. The CDR3 DNA is TGTGCCAGCAGCTCCCTCGCGGGAAATAAAAACATTCAGTACTTC. V and J are TRBV5-4 and TRBJ2-4; a weak D match, TRBD2 (6 bases). V lost 3 bases and J lost 4, with 14 bases in between. CDR1 is SGHNT and CDR2 is YYREEE in the germline V gene (reference sequence). This CDR3 contains 15 residues.

This clonotype was recorded many times. The chain is built from TRBV6-1 and TRBJ2-1; 7 positions agree with TRBD2. This CDR3 spans 13 amino acids. Germline CDR1 and CDR2: MNHNS and SASEGT. Trimming cost V 5 bases and J 10 bases; bases outside gene matches: 8. The CDR3 reads CASSYRTSEEQFF. The CDR3 coding sequence is TGTGCCAGCAGTTACCGGACTAGTGAGGAGCAGTTCTTC.

This clonotype was picked up many times. This rearrangement joins TRBV7-2 to TRBJ2-5; D not resolved. The CDR3 spans 14 residues. Germline V gene sequence: CDR1 SGHTA, CDR2 FQGNSA. Trimming cost V 6 bases and J 2 bases, with 13 bases left between them. The DNA for the CDR3 is TGTGCCAGCAGTTGGGGTAGCTGGCAAGAGACCCAGTACTTC. It encodes CASSWGSWQETQYF.

A remark on this clonotype: A much larger clone lies a single base off, so this may be a read error. This chain links TRBV19 with TRBJ1-2; no firm D call. The CDR3 loop spans 14 amino acids. The germline gives CDR1 LNHDA, CDR2 SQIVND (reference sequence). CDR3 loop: CDSSIQAQTPGYTF. Written as DNA, the CDR3 is TGTGACAGTAGTATCCAGGCCCAGACTCCTGGCTACACCTTC.

The genes are TRBV9 and TRBJ1-6; D remains ambiguous. The CDR3 length is 15 residues. Trimming stripped 3 bases from V and 7 bases from J, with 14 bases between. CDR1 SGDLS and CDR2 YYNGEE come from the germline V gene. This CDR3 reads CASSDGFLGNSPLHF. CDR3 DNA sequence: TGTGCCAGCAGCGACGGGTTCCTCGGGAATTCACCCCTCCACTTT.

The rearrangement links TRBV11-2 to TRBJ2-5; D might be TRBD1 (5 bases). Trimming took 4 bases from V and 2 from J, leaving 11 bases between them. This CDR3 has 14 residues. In germline, CDR1 is SGHAT, CDR2 FQNNGV. The DNA for the CDR3 is TGTGCCAGCAGCTGGGGCAGGGAACAAGAGACCCAGTACTTC. It is translated as CASSWGREQETQYF.

The rearrangement uses TRBV5-1 and TRBJ2-1; a possible D gene is TRBD2 (6 bases). The CDR3 is 13 residues long. Per the germline V gene, CDR1 is SGHRS and CDR2 is YFSETQ. Between the trimmed V and J ends, which lost 6 bases and 1 base, there was a span of 8 bases. The CDR3 sequence: CASTGVSYNEQFF. CDR3 DNA: TGCGCCAGCACGGGGGTTTCCTACAATGAGCAGTTCTTC. Together with reference TRBV5-1 and TRBJ2-1, the CDR3 gives the full variable domain: KAGVTQTPRYLIKTRGQQVTLSCSPISGHRSVSWYQQTPGQGLQFLFEYFSETQRNKGNFPGRFSGRQFSNSRSEMNVSTLELGDSALYLCASTGVSYNEQFFGPGTRLTVL.

At least ten counts were recorded for this clonotype. The V and J genes are TRBV9 and TRBJ2-7; a weak D match, TRBD2 (5 bases). CDR1 and CDR2 (germline): SGDLS, YYNGEE. V was trimmed by 3 bases and J by 1 base, leaving 11 bases between them. There are 14 residues in the CDR3. The CDR3 DNA sequence: TGTGCCAGCAGCGAGAGGGTTTTGTCCTACGAGCAGTACTTC. Its translation: CASSERVLSYEQYF.

This clonotype has a count of ten or more. The chain combines TRBV12-3 or TRBV12-4 with TRBJ2-3; 9 bases align to TRBD2. Trimming took 8 bases from V and 3 from J; bases not matched to a gene: 6. The CDR3 has 14 amino acids. CDR3 DNA sequence: TGTGCCAGCCGCCGGACTAGCGTGACAGATACGCAGTATTTT. Protein: CASRRTSVTDTQYF.

This clonotype was detected a few times. The rearrangement joins TRBV12-3 or TRBV12-4 to TRBJ2-1; 13 bases line up with TRBD2. The ends lost 6 bases at V and 8 bases at J; junction bases unmatched: 7. The CDR3 covers 15 residues. The CDR3 here is CASRTSGRARDEQFF. DNA for the CDR3: TGTGCCAGCAGAACTAGCGGGAGGGCCCGGGATGAGCAGTTCTTC.

Turning to this clonotype: A much larger clone sits a single nucleotide away, making a read error possible. The genes are TRBV19 and TRBJ2-2, with D unresolved. The length of the CDR3 is 12 residues. The germline V gene has CDR1 LNHDA and CDR2 SQIVND (reference sequence). V was clipped by 3 bases and J by 9 bases, with 8 bases between them. The CDR3 region has the DNA TGTGCCAGTAGTATGGGTAGCTGGGAGCTGTTTTTT. As protein: CASSMGSWELFF.

This clonotype was detected a few times. CDR3 amino acids: CASSLRTGGGLEPLHF. The CDR3 DNA sequence: TGTGCCAGCAGCCTTAGGACAGGGGGCGGTTTGGAACCCCTCCACTTT. The rearrangement uses TRBV5-4 and TRBJ1-6, with 11 bases lining up with TRBD1. Trimming cost V 4 bases and J 12 bases; bases outside gene matches: 12. The CDR3 loop spans 16 amino acids. CDR1 and CDR2 from the germline V gene are SGHNT and YYREEE (reference sequence).

Within the sample, this clonotype is medium-sized (0.01 to 0.1%). This chain uses TRBV10-3 with TRBJ1-1; no definite D call. CDR1 is ENHRY, CDR2 SYGVKD, per germline. V was pared by 3 bases and J by 0 bases, with 8 bases between. The CDR3 sequence is 14 residues long. The CDR3: CAISDRTMNTEAFF. The CDR3 DNA reads TGTGCCATCAGTGACAGGACCATGAACACTGAAGCTTTCTTT.

The sample holds many counts of this clonotype. The rearrangement links TRBV6-6 to TRBJ1-3; unclear D gene. There are 15 residues in the CDR3. In germline, CDR1 is MNHNY, CDR2 SVGAGI (reference sequence). V was trimmed by 0 bases and J by 0 bases, leaving 6 bases between them. The CDR3 protein is CASSYSMGSGNTIYF. The CDR3 bases are TGTGCCAGCAGTTACTCGATGGGCTCTGGAAACACCATATATTTT.

Turning to this clonotype: A much larger clonotype is one base distant, so this may be a read error. The CDR3 does not end in the conserved phenylalanine or tryptophan, so this is likely a read error. The rearrangement uses TRBV4-1 and TRBJ1-5; D perhaps matches TRBD1 (6 bases). Trimming pared 1 base from V and 3 bases from J, leaving 19 bases between. CDR3 length: 18 amino acids. From germline, CDR1 is MGHRA and CDR2 YSYEKL. The CDR3 nucleotides are TGCGCCAGCAGCCAAGTTTACCAGGGGATTATGCCCAATCAGCCCCAGCATTCT. Translated: CASSQVYQGIMPNQPQHS.

This clonotype was seen repeatedly, ten times or more. The rearrangement joins TRBV27 to TRBJ2-7, with D possibly matching TRBD1 (6 bases). Germline CDR1 MNHEY, CDR2 SMNVEV (reference sequence). V lost 1 base and J lost 4, with 14 bases in between. This CDR3 has 15 residues. CDR3 sequence (DNA): TGTGCCAGCAGTTTATATCAGGGGTCCGGGTACGAGCAGTACTTC. Amino acids: CASSLYQGSGYEQYF.